Each of the 13 T cell receptor beta chains below was sequenced from the same sample in a study of beta chain features in type 1 diabetes (dated by TCRdb to 2016 to 2019). The library was built by means of the immunoSEQ multiplex PCR assay. The High Capacity cDNA Reverse Transcription Kit was used to reverse transcribe all of the isolated RNA, meaning that expressed TCRB transcripts were what got sequenced. Not all clones reach the TCRdb copy of this immuneACCESS table, which keeps in-frame sequences only. Checked studies attribute under half of the gap to unresolved V genes and leave the rest unexplained. Recorded for this sample are roughly 45,000 clones; about 50% of them occurred a single time. The ten largest clones represent about 0.25% of the sample. Sequenced sample: stem cell memory CD4+ T cells from blood. Explained via the paper, the cell subset or site label denotes: stem cell-like memory CD4+ T cells. Receptor source: a woman between 25 and 40 years old in good health.

The gene calls are TRBV7-2 and TRBJ1-4; the D gene is possibly TRBD1 (6 bases). Looked up from germline, CDR1 is SGHTA and CDR2 is FQGNSA. The CDR3 is made up of 14 amino acids. The V gene lost 4 bases and the J gene lost 7 bases, with 13 bases spanning the gap. CDR3 amino acids: CASSYTGLGEKLFF. The CDR3 nucleotides are TGTGCCAGCAGCTATACAGGGCTGGGTGAAAAACTGTTTTTT.

In its sample, this clone was seen a few times. This sequence joins TRBV28 and TRBJ2-7, with 7 bases identical to TRBD2. This CDR3 region has 15 residues. The V gene end was trimmed by 8 bases and the J gene end by 7 bases; junction bases not matched to a gene: 17. The germline V gene has CDR1 MDHEN and CDR2 SYDVKM. The CDR3 coding sequence is TGTGCCAGCTATAACCTCGGGGGGAGCACTGGAGAGCAGTACTTC. This gives the protein CASYNLGGSTGEQYF.

This chain links TRBV14 with TRBJ2-5; 10 nucleotides align to TRBD2. The CDR3 covers 16 residues. V trimming: 1 base; J trimming: 3 bases; junction bases outside the gene matches: 5. CDR1 is SGHDN, CDR2 FVKESK, per germline. The CDR3 bases are TGTGCCAGCAGCCAAGGATCCCTAGCGGGAGAAGAGACCCAGTACTTC. This gives the protein CASSQGSLAGEETQYF.

V usage is TRBV18 and J usage is TRBJ1-2; no clear D. The CDR3 totals 15 residues. The ends were cut back, 5 bases at V and 4 bases at J, with 17 bases in the middle. Germline values: CDR1 KGHSH, CDR2 LQKENI. The CDR3: CASSSQREDGYGYTF. The CDR3 nucleotides are TGTGCCAGCTCAAGCCAGAGGGAGGACGGCTATGGCTACACCTTC.

V gene TRBV15 combines with J gene TRBJ1-2, with 9 bases matching TRBD1. This CDR3 is 15 amino acids long. Germline V gene lookup returns CDR1 LNHNV and CDR2 YYDKDF (reference sequence). V gave up 1 base and J gave up 2 bases; unmatched junction bases: 2. The CDR3 protein is CATSRGGTGNYGYTF. The CDR3 DNA reads TGTGCCACCAGCAGAGGTGGGACAGGGAACTATGGCTACACCTTC.

The rearrangement uses TRBV7-6 and TRBJ2-7; tentative D call: TRBD2 (5 bases). Germline CDR1 is SGHVS and CDR2 is FNYEAQ. The CDR3 is 15 residues long. Trimming took 5 bases from V and 2 from J, leaving 16 bases between them. The CDR3 DNA sequence: TGTGCCAGCAGCCCTTCGGCGGGCGAGGCCTACGAGCAGTACTTC. This sequence encodes CASSPSAGEAYEQYF.

Only a few counts were recorded for this clone. The chain uses TRBV7-2 and TRBJ2-5; D is uncertain. V shed 3 bases and J shed 4 bases, with 3 bases lying between them. Germline V lookup: CDR1 SGHTA, CDR2 FQGNSA. CDR3 size: 11 residues. Here the CDR3 reads CASSLAETQYF. CDR3 sequence (DNA): TGTGCCAGCAGCTTGGCAGAGACCCAGTACTTC.

This chain uses TRBV7-3 with TRBJ2-7; D not resolved. The CDR3 consists of 13 residues. Deletions cut 5 bases from V and 2 bases from J, with 10 bases between. Germline-derived CDR1 and CDR2 are SGHTA and FQGTGA. CDR3 in amino acids: CASSPVGTYEQYF. CDR3 coding DNA: TGTGCCAGCAGCCCTGTCGGTACCTACGAGCAGTACTTC. Combining the CDR3 with reference TRBV7-3 and TRBJ2-7 gives the whole variable domain GAGVSQTPSNKVTEKGKYVELRCDPISGHTALYWYRQSLGQGPEFLIYFQGTGAADDSGLPNDRFFAVRPEGSVSTLKIQRTERGDSAVYLCASSPVGTYEQYFGPGTRLTVT.

The rearrangement joins TRBV9 to TRBJ2-1, with TRBD2 matching 9 bases. V gave up 2 bases and J gave up 4 bases; unmatched junction bases: 4. The CDR3 length is 15 residues. Germline V gives CDR1 SGDLS, CDR2 YYNGEE. DNA for the CDR3: TGTGCCAGCAGCGTGGGTAGCGGGAGTTACAATGAGCAGTTCTTC. Its protein is CASSVGSGSYNEQFF.

The rearrangement joins TRBV7-2 to TRBJ2-3; the D gene is possibly TRBD2 (6 bases). V gave up 4 bases and J gave up 2 bases, with 16 bases separating them. Per the germline V gene, CDR1 is SGHTA and CDR2 is FQGNSA. The CDR3 length is 16 residues. The CDR3 DNA is TGTGCCAGCAGCTGGGCGGGTAGCGGAAACACAGATACGCAGTATTTT. It yields the protein CASSWAGSGNTDTQYF.

This chain connects TRBV7-2 to TRBJ2-7; 13 nucleotides match TRBD2. Looked up from germline, CDR1 is SGHTA and CDR2 is FQGNSA. V was clipped by 5 bases and J by 9 bases; unmatched bases: 13. The CDR3 length is 16 residues. The DNA for the CDR3 is TGTGCCAGCAGCCCACAACTAGCGGGGGGGATTACGAGGCAGTACTTC. Amino acids: CASSPQLAGGITRQYF.

The chain is built from TRBV4-1 and TRBJ2-3; the match to TRBD2 covers 8 bases. Germline CDR1 and CDR2: MGHRA and YSYEKL. This CDR3 spans 15 amino acids. Trimming took 0 bases from V and 4 from J; bases not matched to a gene: 3. CDR3 region: CASSQEGGRSDTQYF. Written as DNA, the CDR3 is TGCGCCAGCAGCCAAGAGGGCGGGAGGTCAGATACGCAGTATTTT.

The chain couples TRBV18 to TRBJ1-1; D possibly corresponds to TRBD1 (6 bases). The CDR3 runs 15 residues. The V gene lost 2 bases and the J gene lost 3 bases, with 13 bases spanning the gap. Germline V lookup: CDR1 KGHSH, CDR2 LQKENI. The CDR3 region is CASSPGGGGYTEAFF. CDR3 sequence (DNA): TGTGCCAGCTCACCAGGGGGCGGTGGGTACACTGAAGCTTTCTTT. The whole variable domain, remainder taken from reference TRBV18 and TRBJ1-1, is NAGVMQNPRHLVRRRGQEARLRCSPMKGHSHVYWYRQLPEEGLKFMVYLQKENIIDESGMPKERFSAEFPKEGPSILRIQQVVRGDSAAYFCASSPGGGGYTEAFFGQGTRLTVV.